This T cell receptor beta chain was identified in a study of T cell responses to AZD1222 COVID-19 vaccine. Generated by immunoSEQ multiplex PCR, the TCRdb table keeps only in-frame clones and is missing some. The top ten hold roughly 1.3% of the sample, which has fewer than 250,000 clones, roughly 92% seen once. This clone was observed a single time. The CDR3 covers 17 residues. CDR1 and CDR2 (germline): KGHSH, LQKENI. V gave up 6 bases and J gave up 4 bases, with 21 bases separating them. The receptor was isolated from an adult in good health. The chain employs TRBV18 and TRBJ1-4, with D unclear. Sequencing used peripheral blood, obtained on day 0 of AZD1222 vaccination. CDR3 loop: CASSPETGIGYNEKLFF. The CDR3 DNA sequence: TGTGCCAGCTCCCCCGAGACCGGGATCGGATATAATGAAAAACTGTTTTTT.